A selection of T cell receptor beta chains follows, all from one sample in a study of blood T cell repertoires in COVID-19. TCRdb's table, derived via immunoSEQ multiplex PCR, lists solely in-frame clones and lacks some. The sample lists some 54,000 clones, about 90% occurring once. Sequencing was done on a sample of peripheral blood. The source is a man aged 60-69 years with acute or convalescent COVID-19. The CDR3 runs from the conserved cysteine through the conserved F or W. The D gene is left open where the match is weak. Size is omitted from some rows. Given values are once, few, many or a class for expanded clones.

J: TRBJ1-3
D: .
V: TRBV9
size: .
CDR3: CASSVEAGASLLSGNTIYF
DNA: TGTGCCAGCAGCGTAGAAGCAGGGGCCTCACTTCTCTCTGGAAACACCATATATTTT

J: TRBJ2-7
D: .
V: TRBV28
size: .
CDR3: CASSQPVQGQTGQYF
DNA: TGTGCCAGCAGCCAACCCGTGCAGGGGCAAACCGGGCAGTACTTC

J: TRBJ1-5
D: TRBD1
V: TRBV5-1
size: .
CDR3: CASRSGTDSNQPQHF
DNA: TGCGCCAGCAGATCAGGGACAGATAGCAATCAGCCCCAGCATTTT

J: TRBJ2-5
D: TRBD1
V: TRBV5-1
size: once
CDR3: CASSSTGGREETQYF
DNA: TGCGCCAGCAGCTCCACAGGGGGCCGGGAAGAGACCCAGTACTTC

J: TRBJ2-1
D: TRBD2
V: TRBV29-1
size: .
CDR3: CSGGTSGPYNEQFF
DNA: TGCAGCGGCGGGACTAGCGGGCCTTACAATGAGCAGTTCTTC

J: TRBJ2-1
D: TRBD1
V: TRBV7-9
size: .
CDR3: CASSSGTGVSNEQFF
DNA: TGTGCCAGCAGCTCCGGGACAGGGGTCTCCAATGAGCAGTTCTTC

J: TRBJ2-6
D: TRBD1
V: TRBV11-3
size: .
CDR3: CASGQGIPGANVLTF
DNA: TGTGCCAGCGGACAGGGGATTCCTGGGGCCAACGTCCTGACTTTC

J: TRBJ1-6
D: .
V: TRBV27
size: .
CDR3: CASSLYSFNSPLHF
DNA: TGTGCCAGCAGTTTGTACAGCTTTAATTCACCCCTCCACTTT

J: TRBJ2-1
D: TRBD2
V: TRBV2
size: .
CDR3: CASSGAGGGEQFF
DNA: TGTGCCAGCAGTGGGGCGGGAGGGGGTGAGCAGTTCTTC

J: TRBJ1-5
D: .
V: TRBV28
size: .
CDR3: CASSHPTAVRPQHF
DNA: TGTGCCAGCAGTCACCCCACGGCGGTACGGCCCCAGCATTTT

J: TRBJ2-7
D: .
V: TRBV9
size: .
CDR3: CASSVSGSGSEQYF
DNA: TGTGCCAGCAGCGTAAGTGGGTCCGGGAGTGAGCAGTACTTC

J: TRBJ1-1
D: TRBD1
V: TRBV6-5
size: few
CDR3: CASRPTGGTEAFF
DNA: TGTGCCAGCAGGCCAACAGGGGGGACTGAAGCTTTCTTT

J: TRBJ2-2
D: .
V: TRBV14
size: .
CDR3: CASSQDPLLTGELFF
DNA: TGTGCCAGCAGCCAAGACCCCCTCTTAACCGGGGAGCTGTTTTTT

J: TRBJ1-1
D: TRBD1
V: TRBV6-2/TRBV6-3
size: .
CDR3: CASSYSRGTGVGKTEAFF
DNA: TGTGCCAGCAGTTACTCACGTGGGACAGGGGTCGGGAAAACTGAAGCTTTCTTT

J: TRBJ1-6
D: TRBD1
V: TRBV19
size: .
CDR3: CASSSTTGESPLHF
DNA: TGTGCCAGTAGTTCAACGACAGGGGAATCACCCCTCCACTTT

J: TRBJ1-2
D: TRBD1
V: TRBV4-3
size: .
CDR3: CASSRTGDYGYTF
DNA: TGCGCCAGCAGCCGGACAGGGGACTATGGCTACACCTTC

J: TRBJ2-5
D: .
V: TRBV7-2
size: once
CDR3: CASSLGPGGLETQYF
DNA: TGTGCCAGCAGCTTAGGTCCGGGGGGCCTAGAGACCCAGTACTTC

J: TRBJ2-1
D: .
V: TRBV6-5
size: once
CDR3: CASRMTAVNEQFF
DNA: TGTGCCAGCAGGATGACAGCCGTAAATGAGCAGTTCTTC

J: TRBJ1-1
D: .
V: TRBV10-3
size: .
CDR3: CAISETGIMNTEAFF
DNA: TGTGCCATCAGTGAGACAGGAATAATGAACACTGAAGCTTTCTTT

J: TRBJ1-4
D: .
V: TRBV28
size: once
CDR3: CASSFRTLEKLFF
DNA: TGTGCCAGCAGTTTTCGGACTCTGGAAAAACTGTTTTTT

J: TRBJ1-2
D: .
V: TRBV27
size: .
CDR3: CASSLFGEGEGDYGYTF
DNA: TGTGCCAGCAGTTTATTCGGAGAGGGAGAGGGAGACTATGGCTACACCTTC

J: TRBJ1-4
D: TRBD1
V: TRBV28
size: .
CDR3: CASSFGDRGRGGLFF
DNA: TGTGCCAGCAGTTTTGGGGACAGGGGGCGCGGTGGACTGTTTTTT

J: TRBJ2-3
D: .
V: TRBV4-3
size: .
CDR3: CASSQDPPGGNTDTQYF
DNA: TGCGCCAGCAGCCAAGATCCCCCCGGGGGAAACACAGATACGCAGTATTTT

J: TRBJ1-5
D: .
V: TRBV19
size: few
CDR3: CASSIGTNQPQHF
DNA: TGTGCCAGTAGTATAGGGACAAATCAGCCCCAGCATTTT

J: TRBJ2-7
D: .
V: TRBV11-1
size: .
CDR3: CASSSDYYEQYF
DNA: TGTGCCAGCAGCTCCGACTACTACGAGCAGTACTTC

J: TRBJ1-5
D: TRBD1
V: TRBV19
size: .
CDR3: CASSIGTGVDNQPQHF
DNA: TGTGCCAGTAGTATAGGGACAGGGGTTGACAATCAGCCCCAGCATTTT

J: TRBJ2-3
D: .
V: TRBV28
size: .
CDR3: CASSEVGKGHTDTQYF
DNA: TGTGCCAGCAGTGAGGTTGGGAAGGGGCACACAGATACGCAGTATTTT

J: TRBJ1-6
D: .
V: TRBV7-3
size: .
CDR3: CASSPTAGIGSPLHF
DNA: TGTGCCAGCAGCCCGACGGCAGGGATCGGTTCACCCCTCCACTTT

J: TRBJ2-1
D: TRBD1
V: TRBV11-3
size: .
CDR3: CASRGFGTGGPEADNEQFF
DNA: TGTGCCAGCAGGGGGTTTGGGACAGGGGGTCCGGAGGCGGACAATGAGCAGTTCTTC

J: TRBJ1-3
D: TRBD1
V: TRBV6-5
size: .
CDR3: CASSRTGGNTIYF
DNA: TGTGCCAGCAGTAGGACAGGTGGAAACACCATATATTTT

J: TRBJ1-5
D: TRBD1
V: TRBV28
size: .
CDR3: CASSPQGTGESQPQHF
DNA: TGTGCCAGCAGTCCGCAAGGGACAGGGGAAAGTCAGCCCCAGCATTTT

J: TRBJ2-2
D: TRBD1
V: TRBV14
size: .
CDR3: CASSQDDRGPNTGELFF
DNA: TGTGCCAGCAGCCAAGACGACAGGGGGCCGAACACCGGGGAGCTGTTTTTT

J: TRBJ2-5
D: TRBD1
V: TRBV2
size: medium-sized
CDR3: CASSEDRGRETQYF
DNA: TGTGCCAGCAGTGAAGACAGGGGGAGGGAGACCCAGTACTTC

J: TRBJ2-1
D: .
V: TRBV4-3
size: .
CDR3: CASSPSQTLSYNEQFF
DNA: TGCGCCAGCAGCCCCTCTCAGACTCTTTCCTACAATGAGCAGTTCTTC

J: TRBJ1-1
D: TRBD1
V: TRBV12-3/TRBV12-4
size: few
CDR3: CASSVQGIPEAFF
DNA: TGTGCCAGCAGTGTACAGGGGATTCCTGAAGCTTTCTTT

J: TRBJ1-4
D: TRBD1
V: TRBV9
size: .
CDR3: CASSARLGGGELFF
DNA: TGTGCCAGCAGCGCGAGGCTAGGGGGCGGGGAACTGTTTTTT

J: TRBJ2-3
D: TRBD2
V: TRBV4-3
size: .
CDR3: CASSQRTSGSTDTQYF
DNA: TGCGCCAGCAGCCAACGGACTAGCGGAAGCACAGATACGCAGTATTTT

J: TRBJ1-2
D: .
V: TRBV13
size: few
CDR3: CASSNRAFSPNYGYTF
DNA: TGTGCCAGCAGCAACAGGGCCTTCTCTCCGAACTATGGCTACACCTTC

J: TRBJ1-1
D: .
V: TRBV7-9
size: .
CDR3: CASSLPVNTEAFF
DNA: TGTGCCAGCAGCTTACCAGTGAACACTGAAGCTTTCTTT

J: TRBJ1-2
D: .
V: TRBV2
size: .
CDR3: CATLLGEGESYGYTF
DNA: TGTGCTACCCTTCTAGGAGAGGGGGAGTCCTATGGCTACACCTTC

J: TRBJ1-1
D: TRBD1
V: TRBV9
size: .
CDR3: CASGQGAVTEAFF
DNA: TGTGCCAGCGGTCAGGGGGCCGTCACTGAAGCTTTCTTT

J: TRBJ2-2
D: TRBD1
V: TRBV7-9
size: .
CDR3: CASSEEQGANTGELFF
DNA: TGTGCCAGCAGCGAAGAACAGGGGGCGAACACCGGGGAGCTGTTTTTT

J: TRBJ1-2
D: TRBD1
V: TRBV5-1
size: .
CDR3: CASSVLQGADYGYTF
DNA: TGCGCCAGCAGCGTACTACAGGGGGCGGATTATGGCTACACCTTC

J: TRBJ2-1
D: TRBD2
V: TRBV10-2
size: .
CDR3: CASSETASGSSYNEQFF
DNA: TGCGCCAGCAGTGAGACGGCTAGCGGGAGCTCCTACAATGAGCAGTTCTTC

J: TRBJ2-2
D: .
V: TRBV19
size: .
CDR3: CASSTGQTNTGELFF
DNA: TGTGCCAGTAGTACAGGACAGACGAACACCGGGGAGCTGTTTTTT

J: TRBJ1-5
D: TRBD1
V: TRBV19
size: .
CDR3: CASSILPGQNNQPQHF
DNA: TGTGCCAGTAGTATTCTACCGGGACAGAACAATCAGCCCCAGCATTTT

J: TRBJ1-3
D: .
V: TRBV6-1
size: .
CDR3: CASSDREFSGNTIYF
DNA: TGTGCCAGCAGTGATAGAGAATTCTCTGGAAACACCATATATTTT

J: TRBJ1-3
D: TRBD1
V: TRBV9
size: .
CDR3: CASSIHRGSSGNTIYF
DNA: TGTGCCAGCAGCATTCACAGGGGAAGCTCTGGAAACACCATATATTTT

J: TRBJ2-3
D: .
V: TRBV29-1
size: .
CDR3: CSATLATHTDTQYF
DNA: TGCAGCGCAACACTAGCAACTCATACAGATACGCAGTATTTT

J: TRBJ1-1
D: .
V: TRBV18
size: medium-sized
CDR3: CASSPSGTMGTEAFF
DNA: TGTGCCAGCTCACCAAGTGGGACAATGGGCACTGAAGCTTTCTTT

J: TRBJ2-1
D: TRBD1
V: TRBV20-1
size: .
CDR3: CSAYQGDEQFF
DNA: TGCAGTGCCTACCAGGGGGATGAGCAGTTCTTC

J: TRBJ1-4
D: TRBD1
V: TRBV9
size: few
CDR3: CASSAGTGYEKLFF
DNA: TGTGCCAGCAGCGCCGGGACAGGCTATGAAAAACTGTTTTTT

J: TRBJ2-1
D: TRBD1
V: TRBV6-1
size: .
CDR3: CASSEARQGKVYEQFF
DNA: TGTGCCAGCAGTGAAGCGCGACAGGGGAAGGTCTATGAGCAGTTCTTC

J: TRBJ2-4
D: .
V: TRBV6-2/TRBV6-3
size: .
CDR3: CASSYSGRGDANIQYF
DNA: TGTGCCAGCAGTTACTCAGGCAGGGGAGACGCAAACATTCAGTACTTC

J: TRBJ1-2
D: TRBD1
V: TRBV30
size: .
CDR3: CAWSSPGQGVEGYTF
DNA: TGTGCCTGGAGCAGTCCGGGACAGGGGGTCGAAGGCTACACCTTC